A selection of T cell receptor beta chains follows, all from one sample in a study of blood T cell repertoires in COVID-19. TCRdb keeps only in-frame clones here, not all; method: immunoSEQ multiplex PCR. The sample consists of around 280,000 clones, 89% of them appearing once. The sample was PBMCs or T cells enriched from blood (not recorded which). The source of these receptors is a middle-aged woman who had recovered from COVID-19. Both conserved end residues are part of each CDR3. D genes are given only for firm matches. Clone size is given for some rows only: seen once, a few or many times, or a class if the clone is expanded.

TRBJ2-7	NA	15	TRBV7-2	NA	TGTGCCAGCAGCTTAGCGGGACTTCAGGGCTACGAGCAGTACTTC	CASSLAGLQGYEQYF
TRBJ1-4	few	15	TRBV4-1	NA	TGCGCCAGCAGCCAAGGGGAGACAACTAATGAAAAACTGTTTTTT	CASSQGETTNEKLFF
TRBJ2-1	NA	15	TRBV10-3	TRBD2	TGTGCCATCAGTGAGACGCCGGGGGGACCGGTGGAGCAGTTCTTC	CAISETPGGPVEQFF
TRBJ2-7	NA	14	TRBV5-1	NA	TGCGCCAGCAGCCTGGCAGGGGATACCTACGAGCAGTACTTC	CASSLAGDTYEQYF
TRBJ2-3	NA	11	TRBV30	TRBD1	TGTGCCTGGAGGACAGGGGGGGCGCAGTATTTT	CAWRTGGAQYF
TRBJ2-4	NA	18	TRBV18	NA	TGTGCCAGCTCACCGGAGGGACAGCTTACCTTAGCCAAAAACATTCAGTACTTC	CASSPEGQLTLAKNIQYF
TRBJ1-1	NA	13	TRBV5-1	TRBD1	TGCGCCAGCGGACGGACAGGGAACACTGAAGCTTTCTTT	CASGRTGNTEAFF
TRBJ1-2	once	13	TRBV6-5	NA	TGTGCCAGCATTACGTCGGGAAACTATGGCTACACCTTC	CASITSGNYGYTF
TRBJ1-2	NA	13	TRBV7-3	TRBD1	TGTGCCAGCAGCTACGACAGGGGTTATGGCTACACCTTC	CASSYDRGYGYTF
TRBJ1-3	few	15	TRBV5-6	TRBD1	TGTGCCAGCAGCGGACAGGGGCTAGGTGGAAACACCATATATTTT	CASSGQGLGGNTIYF
TRBJ2-6	NA	16	TRBV18	NA	TGTGCCAGCTCACAGGGTACAGGGAACGGGGCCAACGTCCTGACTTTC	CASSQGTGNGANVLTF
TRBJ2-1	NA	17	TRBV11-2	TRBD1	TGTGCCAGCAGCTTAGCCGGACAGGGAAGGGGGGACAATGAGCAGTTCTTC	CASSLAGQGRGDNEQFF
TRBJ1-2	once	17	TRBV6-2/TRBV6-3	NA	TGTGCCAGCAGTTACGGAAAAGGCAAAGGGGGAAACTATGGCTACACCTTC	CASSYGKGKGGNYGYTF
TRBJ2-1	once	15	TRBV7-2	TRBD1	TGTGCCAGCAGCTTAAGAACAGGGGGCTTGAATGAGCAGTTCTTC	CASSLRTGGLNEQFF
TRBJ1-2	NA	13	TRBV18	TRBD1	TGTGCCAGCTCCAACGGACAGGGCGGCGGCTACACCTTC	CASSNGQGGGYTF
TRBJ1-2	NA	15	TRBV7-2	TRBD1	TGTGCCAGCACCCAGGGGGACCGACGACACTATGGCTACACCTTC	CASTQGDRRHYGYTF
TRBJ1-3	NA	19	TRBV21-1	NA	TGTGCCAGCAGCAAAGGAAGTCCACCTTCGGGGGGCTCTGGAAACACCATATATTTT	CASSKGSPPSGGSGNTIYF
TRBJ1-2	NA	16	TRBV30	TRBD1	TGTGCCTGGAGTGTCTCAGACAGGGGATGGGCGGGTGGCTACACCTTC	CAWSVSDRGWAGGYTF
TRBJ2-3	NA	15	TRBV5-1	NA	TGCGCCAGCAGCTTGCCCCACGGGGTGACAGATACGCAGTATTTT	CASSLPHGVTDTQYF
TRBJ1-2	NA	14	TRBV5-8	NA	TGTGCCAGCAAAGAAGCTCCGGCTAACTATGGCTACACCTTC	CASKEAPANYGYTF
TRBJ1-1	once	14	TRBV5-1	TRBD1	TGCGCCAGCAGTCCAGACAGGGGGTCAACTGAAGCTTTCTTT	CASSPDRGSTEAFF
TRBJ1-2	few	16	TRBV7-2	NA	TGTGCCAGCAGCTCCGCCACCGGACAGAATAACTATGGCTACACCTTC	CASSSATGQNNYGYTF
TRBJ2-1	NA	17	TRBV27	NA	TGTGCCAGCAGTTTATCGGAGGTCCCTAGCTCCTACAATGAGCAGTTCTTC	CASSLSEVPSSYNEQFF
TRBJ1-2	NA	15	TRBV27	TRBD1	TGTGCCAGCAAATCGAGACAGGGTGGCTTCAGGGGCTACACCTTC	CASKSRQGGFRGYTF
TRBJ1-4	NA	14	TRBV2	TRBD1	TGTGCCAGCAGAGGGACAGTGGGTACTGAAAAACTGTTTTTT	CASRGTVGTEKLFF
TRBJ1-1	once	15	TRBV25-1	NA	TGTGCCAGCAGTGAACCAAAGGGAGTGGGGACTGAAGCTTTCTTT	CASSEPKGVGTEAFF
TRBJ1-3	NA	15	TRBV9	TRBD1	TGTGCCAGCAGCGTAGGGACAGGGTTTGGAAACACCATATATTTT	CASSVGTGFGNTIYF
TRBJ1-5	NA	13	TRBV6-5	TRBD1	TGTGCCAGCAGACAGGGGGAGAGTCAGCCCCAGCATTTT	CASRQGESQPQHF
TRBJ2-7	NA	16	TRBV5-1	TRBD1	TGCGCCAGCAGCTTGGTTGGGACAGGGAGCTCCTACGAGCAGTACTTC	CASSLVGTGSSYEQYF
TRBJ1-4	NA	15	TRBV11-2	TRBD1	TGTGCCAGCAGACCGACGGGACAGGTGGGGCAAAAACTGTTTTTT	CASRPTGQVGQKLFF
TRBJ1-2	few	16	TRBV7-2	TRBD1	TGTGCCAGCAGCCCAAGGACAGGGGGTACCCTCTATGGCTACACCTTC	CASSPRTGGTLYGYTF
TRBJ2-1	NA	12	TRBV7-2	TRBD1	TGTGCCAGCAGCGACAGGGTCAGTGAGCAGTTCTTC	CASSDRVSEQFF